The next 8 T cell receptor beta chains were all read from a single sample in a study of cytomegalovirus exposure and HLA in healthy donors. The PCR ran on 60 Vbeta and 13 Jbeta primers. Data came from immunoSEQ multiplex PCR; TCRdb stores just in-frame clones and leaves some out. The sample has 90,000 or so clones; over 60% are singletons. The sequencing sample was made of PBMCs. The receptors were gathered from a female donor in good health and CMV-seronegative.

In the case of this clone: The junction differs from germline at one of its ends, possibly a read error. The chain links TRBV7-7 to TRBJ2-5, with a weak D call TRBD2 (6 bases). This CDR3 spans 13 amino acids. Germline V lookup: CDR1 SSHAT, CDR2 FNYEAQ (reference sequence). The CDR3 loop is CASSGLPQETQYF. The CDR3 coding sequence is TGTGCTAGCAGCGGGCTCCCCCAAGAGACCCAGTACTTC.

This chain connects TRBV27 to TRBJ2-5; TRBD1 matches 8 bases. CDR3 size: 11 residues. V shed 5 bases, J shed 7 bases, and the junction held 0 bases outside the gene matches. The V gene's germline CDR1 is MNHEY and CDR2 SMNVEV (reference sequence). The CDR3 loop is CASSTGGTQYF. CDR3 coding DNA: TGTGCCAGCAGTACAGGGGGGACCCAGTACTTC.

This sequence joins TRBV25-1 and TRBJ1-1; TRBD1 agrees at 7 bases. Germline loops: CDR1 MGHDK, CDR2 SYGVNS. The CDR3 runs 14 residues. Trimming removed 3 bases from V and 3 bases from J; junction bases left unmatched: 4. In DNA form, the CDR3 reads TGTGCCAGCAGTGACGGACAGGTGCACACTGAAGCTTTCTTT. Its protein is CASSDGQVHTEAFF.

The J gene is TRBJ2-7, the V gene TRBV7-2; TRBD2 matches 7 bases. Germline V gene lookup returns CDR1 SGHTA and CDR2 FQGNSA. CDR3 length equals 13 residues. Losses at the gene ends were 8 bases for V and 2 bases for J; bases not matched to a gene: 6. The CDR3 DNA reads TGTGCCAGCGGAGGGCGGGAGACCTACGAGCAGTACTTC. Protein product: CASGGRETYEQYF.

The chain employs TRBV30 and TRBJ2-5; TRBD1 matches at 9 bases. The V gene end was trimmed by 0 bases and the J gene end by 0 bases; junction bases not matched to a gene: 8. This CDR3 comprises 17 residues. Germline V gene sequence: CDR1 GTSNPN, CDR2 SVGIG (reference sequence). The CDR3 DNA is TGTGCCTGGAGTGTATGGGGACAGGGCAAAAACCAAGAGACCCAGTACTTC. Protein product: CAWSVWGQGKNQETQYF.

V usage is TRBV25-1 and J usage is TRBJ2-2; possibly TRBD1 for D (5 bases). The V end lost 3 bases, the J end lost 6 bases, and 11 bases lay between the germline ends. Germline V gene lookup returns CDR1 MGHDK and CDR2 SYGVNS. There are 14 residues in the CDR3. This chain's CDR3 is CASSEIREAGELFF. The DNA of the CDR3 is TGTGCCAGCAGTGAGATCAGGGAAGCCGGGGAGCTGTTTTTT.

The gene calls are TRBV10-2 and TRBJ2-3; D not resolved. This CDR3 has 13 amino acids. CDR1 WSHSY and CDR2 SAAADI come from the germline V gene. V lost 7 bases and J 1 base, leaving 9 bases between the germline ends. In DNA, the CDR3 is TGCGCCAGCACGGATCGGGGCACAGATACGCAGTATTTT. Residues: CASTDRGTDTQYF.

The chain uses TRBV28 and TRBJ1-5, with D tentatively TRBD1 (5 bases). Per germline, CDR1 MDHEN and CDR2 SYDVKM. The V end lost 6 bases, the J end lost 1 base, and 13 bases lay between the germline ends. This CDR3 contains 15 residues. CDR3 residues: CASSPAGGSNQPQHF. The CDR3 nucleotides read TGTGCCAGCAGCCCCGCGGGGGGAAGCAATCAGCCCCAGCATTTT.